These 19 T cell receptor beta chains were all obtained from the same sample, sequenced in a study of lymphopenia after photon versus proton radiotherapy. Libraries were prepared by immunoSEQ multiplex PCR; TCRdb keeps only in-frame clonotypes and omits some of them. The sample has 150,000 or so clones, approximately 90% seen once. The specimen was peripheral blood, collected from a patient treated with photon-based radiotherapy. These receptors all stem from a man in his fifties or sixties with gastric cancer.

Only one count was recorded for this clone. The genes are TRBV27 and TRBJ2-2; 11 bases are shared with TRBD2. The germline CDR1 and CDR2 sequences are MNHEY and SMNVEV (reference sequence). Losses at the gene ends were 7 bases for V and 5 bases for J; bases not matched to a gene: 3. The CDR3 spans 14 residues. This chain's CDR3 is CASKVAGGTGELFF. In nucleotides, the CDR3 is TGTGCCAGCAAAGTAGCGGGAGGGACCGGGGAGCTGTTTTTT.

V and J are TRBV2 and TRBJ1-5; D is unresolved. Germline-derived CDR1 and CDR2 are SNHLY and FYNNEI. Trimming shortened V by 2 bases and J by 3 bases, and 2 bases separated the two germline ends. The CDR3 length is 12 residues. CDR3 in amino acids: CASSEINQPQHF. CDR3 nucleotide sequence: TGTGCCAGCAGTGAAATCAATCAGCCCCAGCATTTT.

The chain uses TRBV9 and TRBJ2-7, with D unresolved. This CDR3 spans 14 amino acids. Trimming stripped 0 bases from V and 2 bases from J, with 9 bases between. In germline, CDR1 is SGDLS, CDR2 YYNGEE. The CDR3 DNA is TGTGCCAGCAGCGTAGATCCTAGAACCTACGAGCAGTACTTC. Amino acid sequence: CASSVDPRTYEQYF.

The table lists this clone with a count of one. The rearrangement links TRBV27 to TRBJ1-4; TRBD1 is a possible D gene (6 bases). V shed 4 bases and J shed 8 bases, with 11 bases lying between them. The CDR3 covers 13 residues. Per the germline V gene, CDR1 is MNHEY and CDR2 is SMNVEV (reference sequence). Here the CDR3 DNA reads TGTGCCAGCAGTTCTACTAGGGGGGAAAAACTGTTTTTT. The encoded protein is CASSSTRGEKLFF.

This clone has just one count. The V and J genes are TRBV7-2 and TRBJ1-1; D gene unclear. The CDR3 extends over 12 amino acids. Germline assignment: CDR1 SGHTA and CDR2 FQGNSA. The V end was cut by 6 bases, the J end by 5 bases, with 10 bases between. Here the CDR3 reads CASRGLRTEAFF. For the CDR3, the DNA is TGTGCCAGCAGGGGGTTAAGAACTGAAGCTTTCTTT.

The rearrangement joins TRBV9 to TRBJ2-1; 11 bases match TRBD2. The CDR3 runs 15 residues. The trim removed 3 bases at V and 8 bases at J, leaving 7 bases unmatched. The germline V gene encodes CDR1 SGDLS and CDR2 YYNGEE. The CDR3 sequence is CASSGSGRGVDEQFF. In nucleotides, the CDR3 is TGTGCCAGCAGCGGTAGCGGGAGGGGAGTCGATGAGCAGTTCTTC.

In DNA form, the CDR3 reads TGTGCCAGCAGCGCCAGAGGCAAGTCCCCGGAAAAACTGTTTTTT. Protein product: CASSARGKSPEKLFF. This sequence joins TRBV14 and TRBJ1-4; no reliable D call. Trimming took 5 bases from V and 8 from J, leaving 18 bases between them. Germline-derived CDR1 and CDR2 are SGHDN and FVKESK. The CDR3 runs to 15 residues.

The chain combines TRBV11-2 with TRBJ2-7; TRBD1 might be the D (6 bases). The V gene's germline CDR1 is SGHAT and CDR2 FQNNGV. Deletions cut 4 bases from V and 0 bases from J, with 10 bases between. CDR3 length: 14 amino acids. This CDR3 is CASSSGTSSYEQYF. The CDR3 DNA follows: TGTGCCAGCAGCTCCGGGACAAGCTCCTACGAGCAGTACTTC.

The CDR3 DNA reads TGCGCCAGCAGCCAAGGAGGACAGGGAGGCGGAAAACTGTTTTTT. Residues: CASSQGGQGGGKLFF. J is TRBJ1-4 and V is TRBV4-1; 8 bases fit TRBD1. The V segment lost 1 base and the J segment 10 bases; nucleotides outside the gene matches: 8. The CDR3 sequence is 15 residues long. Germline V lookup: CDR1 MGHRA, CDR2 YSYEKL.

The V gene is TRBV29-1, the J gene TRBJ1-4; D gene uncertain. Germline V gives CDR1 SQVTM, CDR2 ANQGSEA. With 7 bases removed from V and 5 bases from J, the gap between germline ends came to 17 bases. This CDR3 has 14 residues. The CDR3 nucleotides are TGCAGCGCCCAAGTGGGGAATGGGAATGAAAAACTGTTTTTT. This codes for CSAQVGNGNEKLFF.

The genes are TRBV28 and TRBJ1-5, with D uncertain. There are 13 residues in the CDR3. The V gene lost 10 bases and the J gene lost 0 bases, with 10 bases spanning the gap. The germline V gene has CDR1 MDHEN and CDR2 SYDVKM. The chain's CDR3 is CATSGPSNQPQHF. The CDR3 nucleotides read TGTGCCACGTCGGGCCCTAGCAATCAGCCCCAGCATTTT.

This clone was observed a single time. This sequence joins TRBV5-6 and TRBJ1-2, with 7 nucleotides matching TRBD1. CDR1 SGHDT and CDR2 YYEEEE come from the germline V gene. The CDR3 loop spans 14 amino acids. The J segment lost 4 bases and the V segment lost 0 bases, leaving 3 bases of the junction unmatched. The DNA for the CDR3 is TGTGCCAGCAGCTTGGGGGACAGTACCTATGGCTACACCTTC. Its translation is CASSLGDSTYGYTF.

The chain joins TRBV6-6 to TRBJ2-3; tentative D call: TRBD2 (5 bases). Germline-derived CDR1 and CDR2 are MNHNY and SVGAGI (reference sequence). The V end was cut by 8 bases, the J end by 0 bases, with 12 bases between. The CDR3 extends over 14 amino acids. The CDR3: CASSLGTSTDTQYF. CDR3 DNA: TGTGCCAGCTCACTAGGAACTAGCACAGATACGCAGTATTTT.

V gene TRBV11-2 combines with J gene TRBJ1-1, with 8 bases aligning to TRBD1. The CDR3 sequence is 16 residues long. Germline lookup yields CDR1 SGHAT and CDR2 FQNNGV. The junction had 6 bases not matched to a gene; V was cut back by 3 bases and J by 0 bases. This CDR3 reads CASSFMDRDMNTEAFF. The CDR3, as DNA: TGTGCCAGCAGCTTCATGGACAGGGACATGAACACTGAAGCTTTCTTT.

This clone was seen only once. The chain recombines TRBV6-1 with TRBJ1-1, with TRBD1 as a possible D gene (5 bases). V shed 6 bases and J shed 5 bases, with 13 bases lying between them. The germline V gene has CDR1 MNHNS and CDR2 SASEGT. The length of the CDR3 is 13 residues. For the CDR3, the DNA is TGTGCCAGCAGAACGGGGGGAGGAACTGAAGCTTTCTTT. It specifies CASRTGGGTEAFF.

The chain joins TRBV5-1 to TRBJ2-7, with a tentative D call TRBD2 (5 bases). This CDR3 is built from 19 residues. Trimming cost V 6 bases and J 0 bases, with 28 bases left between them. CDR1 and CDR2 from the germline V gene are SGHRS and YFSETQ. CDR3 amino acids: CASTYGGQTWTLSSYEQYF. The CDR3 coding sequence is TGCGCCAGCACCTACGGAGGCCAGACATGGACTCTGAGCTCCTACGAGCAGTACTTC.

The J gene is TRBJ2-2, the V gene TRBV5-4; 7 nucleotides line up with TRBD2. The CDR3 is 14 residues long. V shed 3 bases and J 7 bases; nucleotides not matched to a gene: 6. Germline V gene lookup returns CDR1 SGHNT and CDR2 YYREEE (reference sequence). Here the CDR3 reads CASSSSGTGGELFF. CDR3 coding DNA: TGTGCCAGCAGCTCTAGCGGAACTGGCGGGGAGCTGTTTTTT.

The chain has TRBV28 and TRBJ1-5, with unresolved D. Deletions cut 2 bases from V and 7 bases from J, with 12 bases between. The length of the CDR3 is 14 residues. Germline V gives CDR1 MDHEN, CDR2 SYDVKM. CDR3 nucleotides: TGTGCCAGCAGTTTACTTGGAAGGAAACAGCCCCAGCATTTT. As protein: CASSLLGRKQPQHF.

Here the CDR3 reads CASGLPGLVGNEQFF. The CDR3 coding sequence is TGTGCTAGTGGTTTGCCCGGACTAGTGGGCAATGAGCAGTTCTTC. The chain joins TRBV12-5 to TRBJ2-1; TRBD2 matches at 7 bases. CDR1 and CDR2 from the germline V gene are LGHNT and FRNRAP. After removal of 2 bases from V and 6 bases from J, the junction contained 7 bases not matched to a gene. The CDR3 runs 15 residues.